This is a list of T cell receptor beta chains from one sample in a study of blood T cells in healthy people across ages. Using its own MiXCR run on the 5' RACE reads, TCRdb lists one record per CDR3 protein. Of 1.5 million to 2 million distinct CDR3 sequences listed, roughly 28% are singletons. The sample consisted of blood. The receptors originated from a woman in her twenties or thirties in good health. Both conserved end residues are part of each CDR3. D genes are given only for firm matches. Clone size is shown for a subset of rows, as once, few, many or a class of expanded clone.

TRBJ2-4	NA	TRBV6-4	TRBD2	TGTGCCAGAAGTAACTCGGCGAGCGGGAGGGACATTCAGTACTTC	CARSNSASGRDIQYF
TRBJ2-7	NA	TRBV28	TRBD1	TGTGCCAGCAACCGACAGGGCTCCTACGAGCAGTACTTC	CASNRQGSYEQYF
TRBJ2-5	few	TRBV20-1	TRBD2	TGCAGTGCCGGACTAGCGGTTCGGGAGACCCAGTACTTC	CSAGLAVRETQYF
TRBJ2-2	NA	TRBV6-1	TRBD2	TGTGCCAGCAGTCAGGGACTAGCGGGAGTATTCGCCGGGGAGCTGTTTTTT	CASSQGLAGVFAGELFF
TRBJ2-1	few	TRBV7-9	NA	TGTGCCAGCAGCTCGAGGACACTCTCCTACAATGAGCAGTTCTTC	CASSSRTLSYNEQFF
TRBJ2-7	NA	TRBV7-2	NA	TGTGCCAGCGGCGTACCGGGACTCCGCTACGAGCAGTACTTC	CASGVPGLRYEQYF
TRBJ2-7	NA	TRBV29-1	TRBD1	TGCAGCGTTGAAGGGTTGCCGGGACAGGGGAGTCCCTACGAGCAGTACTTC	CSVEGLPGQGSPYEQYF
TRBJ2-3	NA	TRBV9	NA	TGTGCCAGCACCAGGGAGGGGGTAGGCACAGATACGCAGTATTTT	CASTREGVGTDTQYF
TRBJ1-1	NA	TRBV11-2	NA	TGTGCCAGCAGTTCCTTAGTCCGCGAAGCTTTCTTT	CASSSLVREAFF
TRBJ1-2	few	TRBV10-3	TRBD1	TGTGCCATCAGCGTACAGGGGGCGCAGGGTGGCTACACCTTC	CAISVQGAQGGYTF
TRBJ2-1	NA	TRBV5-1	TRBD2	TGCGCCAGCAACCCGACGGGAGGTAGCATGCCTGAGCAGTTCTTC	CASNPTGGSMPEQFF
TRBJ2-2	few	TRBV2	NA	TGTGCCAGCAGTCCGGGACTCCGCACCGGGGAGCTGTTTTTT	CASSPGLRTGELFF
TRBJ2-3	many	TRBV5-1	NA	TGCGCCAGCAGCTTGGAGATAGCGGCAGATACGCAGTATTTT	CASSLEIAADTQYF
TRBJ2-1	NA	TRBV19	NA	TGTGCCAGTACGGAGTCCGGGGGTTACAATGAGCAGTTCTTC	CASTESGGYNEQFF
TRBJ2-5	few	TRBV4-1	TRBD2	TGCGCCAGCGCTTCGGGTAGCGGGAGGGCCCAAGAGACCCAGTACTTC	CASASGSGRAQETQYF
TRBJ2-7	many	TRBV29-1	NA	TGCAGCGCAGGATACACACAGGGCGAGCAGTACTTC	CSAGYTQGEQYF
TRBJ2-4	few	TRBV18	NA	TGTGCCAGCTCTCACGGCGGGACGCCGGGCATTCAGTACTTC	CASSHGGTPGIQYF
TRBJ2-6	NA	TRBV6-5	NA	TGTGCCAGCAGTTACTCGACTTTC	CASSYSTF
TRBJ1-5	many	TRBV5-1	TRBD1	TGTGCCAGCAGTTTAGGGACAGGGGCAGGACAGCCCCAGCATTTT	CASSLGTGAGQPQHF
TRBJ2-7	NA	TRBV20-1	NA	TGCAATGCTAGATCACCCCTTTCCTCCTACAATGAGCAGTACTTC	CNARSPLSSYNEQYF
TRBJ2-3	many	TRBV24-1	NA	TGTGCCACCAGTGACCCGGGGACTAGCACAGATACGCAGTATTTT	CATSDPGTSTDTQYF
TRBJ1-4	NA	TRBV25-1	NA	TGTGCCAGCAGTGATCCCGCCAGGTTTAATGAAAAACTGTTTTTT	CASSDPARFNEKLFF
TRBJ2-5	NA	TRBV7-8	TRBD1	TGTGCCAGCAGCTTAACCCGGGACAGGGCGGAGACCCAGTACTTC	CASSLTRDRAETQYF
TRBJ1-2	NA	TRBV12-3/TRBV12-4	NA	TGTGCCTGCAAGTCTACAGGGTTTAACTATGGCTACACCTTC	CACKSTGFNYGYTF
TRBJ2-4	NA	TRBV5-1	TRBD2	TGCGCCAGCAGCCAAACTAGCGGGAGCGAAAACATTCAGTACTTC	CASSQTSGSENIQYF